Ten or more counts support the clone carrying this T cell receptor beta chain. No antigen is known for it. V shed 5 bases and J shed 5 bases, with 12 bases lying between them. CDR3 length: 14 amino acids. This sample is drawn from a study of T cells in Graves' hyperthyroidism and ophthalmopathy. About the study: The initial diagnosis was the point when peripheral blood was collected, ahead of any treatment.

Amplification yielded TCR beta CDR3 regions, with RNA transcripts as the source. The TCR CDR3 first-round RT-PCR relied on the HTBI primer set. One entry per CDR3 protein results from TCRdb running MiXCR on the multiplex PCR reads. The profile shows around 340,000 distinct CDR3 sequences, around 14% of them singletons. Each 10 ml fresh peripheral blood draw supplied the PBMCs. Points from the study as a whole: The model made its ophthalmopathy prediction, and onset followed a median 6.5 months later.

Sequencing was carried out using blood. This rearrangement joins TRBV12-3 or TRBV12-4 to TRBJ1-4; D unresolved. The origin of this receptor is a woman aged 30 to 39 with Graves' hyperthyroidism. Here the CDR3 DNA reads TGTGCCAGCAGTCGCGGCCCGGCGAATGAAAAACTGTTTTTT. Residues: CASSRGPANEKLFF.